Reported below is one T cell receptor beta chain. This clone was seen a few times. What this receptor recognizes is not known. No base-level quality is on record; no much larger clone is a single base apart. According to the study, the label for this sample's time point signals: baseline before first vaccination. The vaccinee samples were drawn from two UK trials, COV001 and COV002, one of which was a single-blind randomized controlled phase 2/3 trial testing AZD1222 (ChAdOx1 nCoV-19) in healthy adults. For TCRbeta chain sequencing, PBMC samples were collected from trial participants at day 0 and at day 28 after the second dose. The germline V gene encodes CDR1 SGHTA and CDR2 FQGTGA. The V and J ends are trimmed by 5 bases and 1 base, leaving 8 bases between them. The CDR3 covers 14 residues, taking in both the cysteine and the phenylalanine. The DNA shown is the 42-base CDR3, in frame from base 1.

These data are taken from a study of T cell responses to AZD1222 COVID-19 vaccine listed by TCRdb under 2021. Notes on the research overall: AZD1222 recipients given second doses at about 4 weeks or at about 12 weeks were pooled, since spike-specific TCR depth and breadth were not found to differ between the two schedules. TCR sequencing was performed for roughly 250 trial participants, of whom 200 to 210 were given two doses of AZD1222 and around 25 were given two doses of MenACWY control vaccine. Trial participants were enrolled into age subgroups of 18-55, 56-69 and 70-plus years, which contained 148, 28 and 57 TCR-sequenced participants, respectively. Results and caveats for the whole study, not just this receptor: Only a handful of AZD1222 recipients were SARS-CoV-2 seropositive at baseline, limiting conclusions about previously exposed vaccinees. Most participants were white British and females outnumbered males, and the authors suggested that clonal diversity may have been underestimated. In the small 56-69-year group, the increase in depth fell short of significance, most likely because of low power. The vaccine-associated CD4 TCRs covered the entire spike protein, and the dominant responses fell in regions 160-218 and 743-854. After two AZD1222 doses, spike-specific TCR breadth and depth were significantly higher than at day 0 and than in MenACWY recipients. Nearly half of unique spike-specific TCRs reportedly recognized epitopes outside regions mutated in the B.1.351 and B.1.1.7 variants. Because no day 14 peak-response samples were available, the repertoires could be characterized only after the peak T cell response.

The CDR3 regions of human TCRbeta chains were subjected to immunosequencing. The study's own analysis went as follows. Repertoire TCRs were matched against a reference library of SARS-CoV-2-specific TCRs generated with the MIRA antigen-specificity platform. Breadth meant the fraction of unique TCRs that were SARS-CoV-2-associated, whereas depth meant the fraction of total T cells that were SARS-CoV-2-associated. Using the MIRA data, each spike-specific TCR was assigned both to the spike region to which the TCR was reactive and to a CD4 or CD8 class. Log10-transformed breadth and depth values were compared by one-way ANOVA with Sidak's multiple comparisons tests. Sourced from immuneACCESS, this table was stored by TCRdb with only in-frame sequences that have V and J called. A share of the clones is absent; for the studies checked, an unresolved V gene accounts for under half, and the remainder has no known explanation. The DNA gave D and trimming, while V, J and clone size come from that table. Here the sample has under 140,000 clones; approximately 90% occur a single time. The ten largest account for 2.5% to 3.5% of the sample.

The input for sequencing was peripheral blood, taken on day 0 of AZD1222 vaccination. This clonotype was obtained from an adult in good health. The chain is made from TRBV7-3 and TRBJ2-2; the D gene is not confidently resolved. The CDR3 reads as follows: CASSPPWNTGELFF. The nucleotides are TGTGCCAGCAGCCCACCTTGGAACACCGGGGAGCTGTTTTTT.